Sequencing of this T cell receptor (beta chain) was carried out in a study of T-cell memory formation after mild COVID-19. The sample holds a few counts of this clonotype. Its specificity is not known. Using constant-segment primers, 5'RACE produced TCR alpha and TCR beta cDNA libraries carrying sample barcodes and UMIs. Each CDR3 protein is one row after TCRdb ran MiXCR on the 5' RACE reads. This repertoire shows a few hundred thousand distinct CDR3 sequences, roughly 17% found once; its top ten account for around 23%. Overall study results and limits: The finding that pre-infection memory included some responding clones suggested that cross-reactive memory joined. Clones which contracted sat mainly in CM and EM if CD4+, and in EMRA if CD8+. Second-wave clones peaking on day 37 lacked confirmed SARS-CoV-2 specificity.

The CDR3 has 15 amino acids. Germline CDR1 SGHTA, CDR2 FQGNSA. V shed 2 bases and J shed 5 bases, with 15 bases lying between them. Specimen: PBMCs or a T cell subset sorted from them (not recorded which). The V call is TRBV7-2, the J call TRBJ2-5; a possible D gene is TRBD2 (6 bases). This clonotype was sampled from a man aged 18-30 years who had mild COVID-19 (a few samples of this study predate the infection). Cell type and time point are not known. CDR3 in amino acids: CASSLHRGIEETQYF. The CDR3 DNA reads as TGTGCCAGCAGCTTACATCGGGGGATAGAGGAGACCCAGTACTTC.